The 16 T cell receptor beta chains listed next were all sequenced from one sample in a study of identical twins (dated by TCRdb to about 2016). The library came from 5' RACE. Sequencing instrument: Illumina HiSeq 2000. TCRdb trimmed public reads at Q25 via fastp, called clones via MiXCR and kept in-frame beta chains. CDR3 protein duplicates are merged, each entry listing the most common genes and DNA. Across this sample there are fewer than 650,000 distinct CDR3 sequences, with 7.5% to 10% seen only once. Of the sample, under 3.5% falls within the top ten clones. Separately, the same data were catalogued under a study of yellow fever vaccine responses in identical twins.

The sequenced material came from PBMCs. These receptors all stem from a woman younger than 35 in good health.

V gene TRBV5-1 combines with J gene TRBJ2-1; D unclear. CDR1 is SGHRS, CDR2 YFSETQ, per germline. This CDR3 contains 17 residues. The ends were cut back, 2 bases at V and 4 bases at J, with 19 bases in the middle. The CDR3 sequence: CASSFSVETPNYNEQFF. The CDR3 DNA follows: TGCGCCAGCAGCTTCAGCGTCGAGACTCCAAATTACAATGAGCAGTTCTTC.

This sequence joins TRBV9 and TRBJ1-6; no clear D. This CDR3 spans 15 amino acids. V lost 0 bases to trimming and J lost 8 bases, with 12 bases between them. The germline V gene has CDR1 SGDLS and CDR2 YYNGEE. The CDR3 here is CASSVGYKADSPLHF. CDR3 in DNA: TGTGCCAGCAGCGTAGGCTATAAGGCGGATTCACCCCTCCACTTT.

The genes are TRBV12-3 or TRBV12-4 and TRBJ2-1; D call uncertain. The CDR3 length is 11 residues. V was shortened by 5 bases and J by 5 bases, with 4 bases between the two germline ends. CDR3 amino acids: CASSVHNEQFF. The CDR3 nucleotides read TGTGCCAGCAGTGTTCACAATGAGCAGTTCTTC.

This clonotype came up a few times. The chain joins TRBV20-1 to TRBJ2-7; TRBD1 matches 10 bases. The CDR3 runs to 15 residues. V shed 5 bases, J shed 3 bases, and the junction held 10 bases outside the gene matches. Germline-derived CDR1 and CDR2 are DFQATT and SNEGSKA (reference sequence). CDR3 nucleotides: TGCAGTGCTCGGACCTGGGGACAGGGGATCTACGAGCAGTACTTC. It specifies CSARTWGQGIYEQYF.

This clonotype was seen a handful of times. The V and J genes are TRBV28 and TRBJ1-5; D call uncertain. Trimming shortened V by 6 bases and J by 11 bases, and 11 bases separated the two germline ends. The CDR3 is 11 residues long. Germline CDR1 and CDR2: MDHEN and SYDVKM. In DNA, the CDR3 is TGTGCCAGCAGCTCTGAACGGGCCCAGCATTTT. Translating gives CASSSERAQHF.

V is TRBV3-1 and J is TRBJ1-1; no reliable D call. The germline gives CDR1 LGHDT, CDR2 YNNKEL (reference sequence). Trimming left V 0 bases short and J 7 bases short, with 12 bases between. The length of the CDR3 is 14 residues. The CDR3 DNA reads TGTGCCAGCAGCCAAGAGGCCCCCCCACTTGAAGCTTTCTTT. As protein: CASSQEAPPLEAFF. The full variable domain, rest sourced from reference TRBV3-1 and TRBJ1-1, is DTAVSQTPKYLVTQMGNDKSIKCEQNLGHDTMYWYKQDSKKFLKIMFSYNNKELIINETVPNRFSPKSPDKAHLNLHINSLELGDSAVYFCASSQEAPPLEAFFGQGTRLTVV.

This chain uses TRBV3-1 with TRBJ1-1, with TRBD1 matching over 8 bases. This CDR3 contains 16 residues. V was pared by 0 bases and J by 7 bases, with 10 bases of the junction left unmatched. In germline, CDR1 is LGHDT, CDR2 YNNKEL (reference sequence). The CDR3 loop is CASSQDEARGRLEAFF. DNA for the CDR3: TGTGCCAGCAGCCAAGACGAGGCCAGGGGGCGCCTTGAAGCTTTCTTT.

This clonotype was detected only a few times. This sequence joins TRBV20-1 and TRBJ2-7; TRBD2 matches 13 bases. The ends lost 5 bases at V and 3 bases at J; junction bases unmatched: 7. The germline CDR1 and CDR2 sequences are DFQATT and SNEGSKA (reference sequence). The CDR3 has 15 amino acids. CDR3 in DNA: TGCAGTGCTCCGTGGACTAGCGGGAGAGTCTACGAGCAGTACTTC. Translated: CSAPWTSGRVYEQYF.

There are a few counts of this clonotype. The chain joins TRBV20-1 to TRBJ2-3; TRBD2 matches 10 bases. This CDR3 is 14 amino acids long. The V gene end was trimmed by 4 bases and the J gene end by 5 bases; junction bases not matched to a gene: 6. Looked up from germline, CDR1 is DFQATT and CDR2 is SNEGSKA (reference sequence). The CDR3 bases are TGCAGTGCTACCCTAGCGGGGGTTAAAGATACGCAGTATTTT. It encodes CSATLAGVKDTQYF.

This clonotype came up many times. The chain recombines TRBV14 with TRBJ2-1; D perhaps matches TRBD1 (5 bases). The CDR3 is made up of 15 amino acids. V lost 4 bases and J lost 1, with 11 bases in between. Germline values: CDR1 SGHDN, CDR2 FVKESK. The CDR3 nucleotides are TGTGCCAGCAGCCCCGTTGACAGTTCCTACAATGAGCAGTTCTTC. As protein: CASSPVDSSYNEQFF.

With respect to this clonotype: A read error may explain this, as a much larger clone is one base away. The chain has TRBV28 and TRBJ1-1; no definite D call. Germline CDR1 and CDR2: MDHEN and SYDVKM. Trimming stripped 7 bases from V and 0 bases from J, with 6 bases between. The CDR3 length is 12 residues. Here the CDR3 reads CASKVLNTEAFF. For the CDR3, the DNA is TGTGCCAGCAAAGTTCTGAACACTGAAGCTTTCTTT.

This clonotype was counted at least ten times. V is TRBV6-2 or TRBV6-3 and J is TRBJ2-1; TRBD1 matches 10 bases. Germline V gene lookup returns CDR1 MNHEY and CDR2 SVGEGT. With 6 bases clipped from V and 7 bases from J, the junction kept 9 bases outside the gene matches. The CDR3 is 15 amino acids. CDR3 residues: CASSPRGQGSNEQFF. The CDR3 region has the DNA TGTGCCAGCAGCCCCCGGGGACAGGGGTCGAATGAGCAGTTCTTC.

In this sample, this clonotype turned up a few times. This chain links TRBV28 with TRBJ1-2, with a weak D call TRBD1 (6 bases). The CDR3 consists of 11 residues. Germline-derived CDR1 and CDR2 are MDHEN and SYDVKM. V dropped 3 bases and J dropped 9 bases, with 8 bases sitting between them. This chain's CDR3 is CASSFRGSYTF. In nucleotides, the CDR3 is TGTGCCAGCAGTTTCAGGGGAAGCTACACCTTC.

The rearrangement uses TRBV25-1 and TRBJ2-7; D assignment may be TRBD1 or TRBD2 (5 bases each). CDR3 length: 13 residues. V lost 5 bases to trimming and J lost 7 bases, with 15 bases between them. The germline V gene has CDR1 MGHDK and CDR2 SYGVNS. CDR3 residues: CASSLLGTGEQYF. The CDR3 DNA is TGTGCCAGCAGTCTTTTGGGGACCGGGGAGCAGTACTTC.

This clonotype has just a few counts. CDR3 sequence: CASSFFFSPGGGFNEQFF. In nucleotides, the CDR3 is TGTGCCAGCAGTTTTTTTTTTTCGCCTGGCGGGGGGTTCAATGAGCAGTTCTTC. The gene calls are TRBV28 and TRBJ2-1, with TRBD2 identical over 8 bases. From germline, CDR1 is MDHEN and CDR2 SYDVKM. Trimming cost V 3 bases and J 6 bases; bases outside gene matches: 16. This CDR3 spans 18 amino acids.

This clonotype was seen only a few times. The chain links TRBV7-9 to TRBJ2-5; maybe TRBD2 (6 bases). V shed 0 bases and J shed 2 bases, with 16 bases lying between them. The CDR3 totals 17 residues. Germline V lookup: CDR1 SEHNR, CDR2 FQNEAQ (reference sequence). The CDR3 sequence: CASSLAASGGDQETQYF. In nucleotides, the CDR3 is TGTGCCAGCAGCTTAGCGGCGTCCGGAGGGGATCAAGAGACCCAGTACTTC.